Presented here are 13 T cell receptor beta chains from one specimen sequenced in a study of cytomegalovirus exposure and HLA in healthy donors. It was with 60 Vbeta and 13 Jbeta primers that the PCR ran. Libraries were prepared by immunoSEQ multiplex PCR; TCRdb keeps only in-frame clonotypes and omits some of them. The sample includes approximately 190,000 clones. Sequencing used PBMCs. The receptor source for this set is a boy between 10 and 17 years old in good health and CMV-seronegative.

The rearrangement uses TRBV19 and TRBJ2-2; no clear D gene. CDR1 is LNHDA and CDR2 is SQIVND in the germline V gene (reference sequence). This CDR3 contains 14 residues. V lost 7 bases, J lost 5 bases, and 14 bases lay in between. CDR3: CASKKELTTGELFF. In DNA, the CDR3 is TGTGCCAGTAAAAAGGAGCTAACAACCGGGGAGCTGTTTTTT. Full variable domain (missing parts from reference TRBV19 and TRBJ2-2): DGGITQSPKYLFRKEGQNVTLSCEQNLNHDAMYWYRQDPGQGLRLIYYSQIVNDFQKGDIAEGYSVSREKKESFPLTVTSAQKNPTAFYLCASKKELTTGELFFGEGSRLTVL.

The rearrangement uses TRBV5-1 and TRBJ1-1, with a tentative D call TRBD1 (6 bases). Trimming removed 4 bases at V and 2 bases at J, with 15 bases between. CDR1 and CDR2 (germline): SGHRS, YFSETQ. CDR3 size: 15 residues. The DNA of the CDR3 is TGCGCCAGCAGCGGGAAACAGGGCGTTAACACTGAAGCTTTCTTT. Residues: CASSGKQGVNTEAFF.

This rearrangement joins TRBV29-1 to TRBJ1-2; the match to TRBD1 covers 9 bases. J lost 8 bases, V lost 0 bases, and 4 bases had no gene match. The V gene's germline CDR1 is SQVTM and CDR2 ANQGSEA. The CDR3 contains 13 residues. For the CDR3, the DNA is TGCAGCGTTGAAGAGCGGGACAGGGAGGGCTACACCTTC. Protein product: CSVEERDREGYTF.

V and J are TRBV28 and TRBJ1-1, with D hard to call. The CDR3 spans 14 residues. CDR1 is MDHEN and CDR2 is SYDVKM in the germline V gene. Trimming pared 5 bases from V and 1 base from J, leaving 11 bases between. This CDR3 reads CASSKGLRNTEAFF. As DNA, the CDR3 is TGTGCCAGCAGTAAAGGACTGAGGAACACTGAAGCTTTCTTT.

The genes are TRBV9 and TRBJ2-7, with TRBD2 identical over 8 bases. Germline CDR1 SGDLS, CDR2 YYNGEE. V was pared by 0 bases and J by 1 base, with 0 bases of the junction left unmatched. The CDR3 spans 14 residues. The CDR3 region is CASSVVAGSYEQYF. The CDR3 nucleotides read TGTGCCAGCAGCGTAGTAGCGGGGTCCTACGAGCAGTACTTC. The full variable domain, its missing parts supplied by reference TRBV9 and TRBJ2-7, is DSGVTQTPKHLITATGQRVTLRCSPRSGDLSVYWYQQSLDQGLQFLIQYYNGEERAKGNILERFSAQQFPDLHSELNLSSLELGDSALYFCASSVVAGSYEQYFGPGTRLTVT.

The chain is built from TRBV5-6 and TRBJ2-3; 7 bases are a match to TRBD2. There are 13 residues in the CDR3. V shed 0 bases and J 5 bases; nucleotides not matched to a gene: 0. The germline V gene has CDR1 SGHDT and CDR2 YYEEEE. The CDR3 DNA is TGTGCCAGCAGCTTGGCGGGGGGAGATACGCAGTATTTT. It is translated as CASSLAGGDTQYF.

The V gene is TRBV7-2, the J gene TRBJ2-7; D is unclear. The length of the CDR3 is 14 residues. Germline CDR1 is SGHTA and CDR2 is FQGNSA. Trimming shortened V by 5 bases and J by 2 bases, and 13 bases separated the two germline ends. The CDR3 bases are TGTGCCAGCAGCCCGGCAGTCACTACCTACGAGCAGTACTTC. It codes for CASSPAVTTYEQYF. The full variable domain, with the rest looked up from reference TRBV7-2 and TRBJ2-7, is GAGVSQSPSNKVTEKGKDVELRCDPISGHTALYWYRQSLGQGLEFLIYFQGNSAPDKSGLPSDRFSAERTGGSVSTLTIQRTQQEDSAVYLCASSPAVTTYEQYFGPGTRLTVT.

For the CDR3, the DNA is TGTGCCAGCAGCCGACGAGGTTATGGCTACACCTTC. It translates to CASSRRGYGYTF. The chain is built from TRBV5-8 and TRBJ1-2; D is unresolved. The V and J ends lost 4 bases and 5 bases respectively, with 9 bases between them. CDR1 is SGHTS, CDR2 YDEGEE, per germline. There are 12 residues in the CDR3. Drawing the rest from reference TRBV5-8 and TRBJ1-2, the complete variable domain is EAGVTQSPTHLIKTRGQQATLRCSPISGHTSVYWYQQALGLGLQFLLWYDEGEERNRGNFPPRFSGRQFPNYSSELNVNALELEDSALYLCASSRRGYGYTFGSGTRLTVV.

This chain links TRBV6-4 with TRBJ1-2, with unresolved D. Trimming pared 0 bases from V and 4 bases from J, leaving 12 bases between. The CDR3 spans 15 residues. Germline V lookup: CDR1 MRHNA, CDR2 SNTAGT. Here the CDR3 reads CASSDSPGFGYGYTF. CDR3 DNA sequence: TGTGCCAGCAGTGACTCGCCGGGGTTCGGCTATGGCTACACCTTC.

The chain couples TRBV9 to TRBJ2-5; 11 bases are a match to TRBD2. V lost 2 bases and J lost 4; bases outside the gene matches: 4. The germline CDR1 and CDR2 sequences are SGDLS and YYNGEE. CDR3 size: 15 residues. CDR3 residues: CASSVGLAGGETQYF. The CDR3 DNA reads TGTGCCAGCAGCGTGGGGCTAGCGGGGGGAGAGACCCAGTACTTC.

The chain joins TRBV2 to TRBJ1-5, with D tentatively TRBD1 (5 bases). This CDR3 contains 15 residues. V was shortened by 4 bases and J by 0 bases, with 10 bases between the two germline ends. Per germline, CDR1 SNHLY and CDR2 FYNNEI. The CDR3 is CASSVRGFSNQPQHF. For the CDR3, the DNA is TGTGCCAGCAGTGTCCGGGGGTTTAGCAATCAGCCCCAGCATTTT.

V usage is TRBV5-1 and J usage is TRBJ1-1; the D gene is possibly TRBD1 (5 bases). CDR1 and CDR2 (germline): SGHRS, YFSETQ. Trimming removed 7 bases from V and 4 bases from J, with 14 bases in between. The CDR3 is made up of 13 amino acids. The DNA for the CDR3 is TGCGCCAGCGATGGGGGGTCGGGCACTGAAGCTTTCTTT. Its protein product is CASDGGSGTEAFF.

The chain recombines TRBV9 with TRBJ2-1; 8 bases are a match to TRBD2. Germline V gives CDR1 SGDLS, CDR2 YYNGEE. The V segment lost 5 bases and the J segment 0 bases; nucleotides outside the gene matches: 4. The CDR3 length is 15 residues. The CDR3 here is CASSPSGRSYNEQFF. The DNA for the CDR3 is TGTGCCAGCAGTCCTAGCGGGCGCTCCTACAATGAGCAGTTCTTC.